This T cell receptor (beta chain) was observed in a study of immune heterogeneity within non-small cell lung tumors. The wider study: Of the tumors, several were squamous cell, around 9 non-squamous, and 1 not otherwise specified.

Study outcomes and limitations: Recurrence of identical dominant CDR3 beta clonotypes was observed across intrapatient tumor sites, concomitant with site-unique high-frequency clones. Different patients shared few of their high-frequency T-cell receptor beta clonotypes.

With 32 V and 13 J primers, multiplex PCR amplified the TCR beta CDR3. Using its own MiXCR run on the multiplex PCR reads, TCRdb lists one record per CDR3 protein. The sample lists around 3,000 distinct CDR3 sequences; roughly a quarter were seen once. In this sample, this clonotype is medium-sized. Its antigen is not identified. This CDR3 is built from 13 residues. The germline CDR1 and CDR2 sequences are MDHEN and SYDVKM. Trimming removed 4 bases at V and 6 bases at J, with 12 bases between. Template material comprised bulk tumor genomic DNA at roughly 650 ng per sample. Several widely spaced biopsies per primary tumor were taken during surgery. Enrolled patients presented with newly diagnosed, previously untreated non-small cell lung cancer and underwent curative surgery. Samples were obtained from newly diagnosed non-small cell lung cancer patients who were having surgery with curative intent.

The sequencing sample was made of lung tumor tissue. This chain joins TRBV28 and TRBJ1-2; a weak D match, TRBD1 (5 bases). The TCR sequence derives from a man aged 60 to 75 with non-small cell lung cancer. CDR3 loop: CASSSRGGDGYTF. The CDR3 DNA reads TGTGCCAGCAGTTCTAGGGGCGGAGATGGCTACACCTTC.